Following are 8 T cell receptor beta chains from one sample sequenced in a study of blood T cells in healthy people across ages. Primed by a sample-barcoded 5' primer and a J-beta primer mix, a second PCR proceeded for roughly 6 to 12 cycles. TCRdb re-called the 5' RACE reads through MiXCR, storing one row per CDR3 protein. There are some 900,000 distinct CDR3 sequences in the sample; 48% occur only once, and under 15% lies in the top ten. The source material was blood. The receptors originated from a man aged 25 to 40 in good health.

This clonotype was recorded once. The chain combines TRBV4-2 with TRBJ2-3; D is uncertain. Germline loops: CDR1 LGHNA, CDR2 YNFKEQ. The CDR3 contains 15 residues. V lost 0 bases, J lost 0 bases, and 7 bases lay in between. Written as DNA, the CDR3 is TGTGCCAGCAGCCAAGATTGGGCTAGCACAGATACGCAGTATTTT. Its protein is CASSQDWASTDTQYF.

The CDR3 spells CASSQDGLGTAYGYTF. CDR3 coding DNA: TGTGCCAGCAGCCAGGATGGTTTGGGGACAGCTTATGGCTACACCTTC. This chain joins TRBV4-2 and TRBJ1-2; 7 bases line up with TRBD1. CDR3 length equals 16 residues. The germline V gene encodes CDR1 LGHNA and CDR2 YNFKEQ. Trimming at V came to 3 bases and at J to 5 bases, leaving 12 bases not matched to a gene.

The chain carries TRBV20-1 and TRBJ1-4, with 10 bases matching TRBD1. Per germline, CDR1 DFQATT and CDR2 SNEGSKA (reference sequence). Losses at the gene ends were 6 bases for V and 7 bases for J; bases not matched to a gene: 5. The CDR3 spans 13 residues. The CDR3, as DNA: TGCAGTGCCGACAGGGGGCTCGGTGAAAAACTGTTTTTT. As protein: CSADRGLGEKLFF.

Worth noting for this clonotype: The germline gene is not matched at one end of the junction; a read error may be the cause. This chain links TRBV28 with TRBJ1-2; D is uncertain. There are 15 residues in the CDR3. Looked up from germline, CDR1 is MDHEN and CDR2 is SYDVKM. CDR3 DNA sequence: TGTGCCTGCAGTTTAGCCGGGAGATCGAACTATGGCTACACCTTC. Protein product: CACSLAGRSNYGYTF.

V gene TRBV4-3 combines with J gene TRBJ1-5; D not resolved. V lost 0 bases and J 9 bases, leaving 18 bases between the germline ends. Germline V gene lookup returns CDR1 LGHNA and CDR2 YSLEER. The CDR3 is made up of 16 amino acids. This CDR3 is CASSQDAGANQPPQHF. The CDR3 DNA is TGCGCCAGCAGCCAAGATGCGGGAGCAAACCAACCGCCCCAGCATTTT.

CDR3 DNA sequence: TGCGCCAGCAGCGAGGATGGTCATTCACCCCTCCACTTT. Its protein product is CASSEDGHSPLHF. The rearrangement links TRBV5-1 to TRBJ1-6; D not resolved. Per germline, CDR1 SGHRS and CDR2 YFSETQ. The V end was cut by 4 bases, the J end by 8 bases, with 10 bases between. The CDR3 extends over 13 amino acids.

The sample holds a few counts of this clonotype. J is TRBJ1-2 and V is TRBV5-1; tentative D call: TRBD1 (5 bases). The V end lost 6 bases, the J end lost 0 bases, and 12 bases lay between the germline ends. Germline V CDR1 and CDR2: SGHRS, YFSETQ. The CDR3 is 14 residues long. CDR3 in amino acids: CASTRDGSNYGYTF. The CDR3 DNA sequence: TGCGCCAGCACCCGGGACGGATCTAACTATGGCTACACCTTC.

This clonotype was observed a handful of times. This may arise from a read error, as a much more abundant clone is one base away. CDR3: CASSGPRSYGYTF. CDR3 in DNA: TGTGCCAGCAGCGGGCCAAGGTCCTATGGCTACACCTTC. V is TRBV11-3 and J is TRBJ1-2; D ambiguous. The germline CDR1 and CDR2 sequences are SGHNT and YENEEA. Trimming left V 5 bases short and J 4 bases short, with 11 bases between. The CDR3 consists of 13 residues.